Described below is a single TCR beta chain sequence and its context. Its antigen is still unknown. This specimen comes from a study of T-cell reconstitution after alpha-beta-depleted transplantation in children. Study-wide points: T cells produced anew were the main source of T-cell counts and diversity one year after transplant. Expanded graft clones numbering several hundred reportedly gave rise to alpha-beta T cells about two months after transplant.

Molecular barcoding with unique molecular identifiers was used for the TCRbeta library. TCRdb re-called the PCR reads with MiXCR, one entry per CDR3 protein. The sample yields 250,000 to 300,000 distinct CDR3 sequences, over 9.5% seen once. Germline V gene data show CDR1 as KGHDR and CDR2 as SFDVKD. The CDR3 covers 17 residues. After removal of 7 bases from V and 3 bases from J, the junction contained 11 bases not matched to a gene. V usage is TRBV24-1 and J usage is TRBJ2-1, with 10 bases lining up with TRBD1. Specimen: PBMCs, collected before TCRalphabeta/CD19-depleted stem cell transplant. This TCR was sampled from a boy under three years old with acute myeloid leukemia, due to receive a stem cell transplant. This CDR3 reads CATRDPDRGRFYNEQFF. In nucleotides, the CDR3 is TGTGCCACCAGAGATCCAGACAGGGGGCGCTTCTACAATGAGCAGTTCTTC.